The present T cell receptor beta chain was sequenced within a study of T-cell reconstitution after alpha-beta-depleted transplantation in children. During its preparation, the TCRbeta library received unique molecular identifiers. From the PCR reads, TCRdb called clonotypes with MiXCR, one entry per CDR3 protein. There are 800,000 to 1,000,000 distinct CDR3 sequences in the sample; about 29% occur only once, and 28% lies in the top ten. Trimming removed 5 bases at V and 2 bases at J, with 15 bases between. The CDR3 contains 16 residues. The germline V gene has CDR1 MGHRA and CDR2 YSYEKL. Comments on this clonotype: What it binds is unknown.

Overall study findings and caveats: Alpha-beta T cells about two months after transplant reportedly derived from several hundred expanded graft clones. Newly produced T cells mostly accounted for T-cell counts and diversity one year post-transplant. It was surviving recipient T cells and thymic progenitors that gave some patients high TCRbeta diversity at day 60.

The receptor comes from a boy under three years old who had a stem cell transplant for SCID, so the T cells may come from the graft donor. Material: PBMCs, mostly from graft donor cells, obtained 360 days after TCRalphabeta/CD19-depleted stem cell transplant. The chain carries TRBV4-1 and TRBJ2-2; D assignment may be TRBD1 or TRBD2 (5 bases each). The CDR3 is CASSTLRGPNTGELFF. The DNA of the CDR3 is TGCGCCAGCAGCACCCTCCGGGGCCCAAACACCGGGGAGCTGTTTTTT.